Following are 24 T cell receptor beta chains from one sample sequenced in a study of Graves' ophthalmopathy and Graves' hyperthyroidism. Amplification of TCR beta CDR3 regions used RNA transcripts. In the first round, RT-PCR was carried out with HTBI primers, and a multiplex PCR formed the second round. TCRdb reprocessed the multiplex PCR reads via MiXCR and lists one record per CDR3 protein. The sample holds almost 750,000 distinct CDR3 sequences, 40% seen once. The specimen was peripheral blood. These TCRs come from an adult man with Graves' ophthalmopathy.

CDR3 sequence reads: CASSFAAGRANGELFF. As DNA, the CDR3 is TGTGCCAGCAGCTTTGCGGCGGGCCGGGCCAACGGGGAGCTGTTTTTT. The gene calls are TRBV7-2 and TRBJ2-2; tentative D call: TRBD2 (5 bases). CDR3 size: 16 residues. CDR1 is SGHTA and CDR2 is FQGNSA in the germline V gene. Trimming stripped 3 bases from V and 7 bases from J, with 18 bases between.

The V and J genes are TRBV7-3 and TRBJ2-3, with D unclear. The length of the CDR3 is 15 residues. The V gene lost 5 bases and the J gene lost 2 bases, with 14 bases spanning the gap. Germline V gives CDR1 SGHTA, CDR2 FQGTGA. The DNA of the CDR3 is TGTGCCAGCAGCGTAGGCGGCACGGACACAGATACGCAGTATTTT. Its protein is CASSVGGTDTDTQYF.

The chain combines TRBV5-1 with TRBJ2-7; weak D call: TRBD2 (7 bases). The V end was cut by 1 base, the J end by 6 bases, with 17 bases between. The CDR3 has 15 residues. Germline V lookup: CDR1 SGHRS, CDR2 YFSETQ. As DNA, the CDR3 is TGCGCCAGCAGCTTGAGGGGGGGCGCGTCGTTCGAGCAGTACTTC. It is translated as CASSLRGGASFEQYF.

CDR3 DNA sequence: TGTGCCAGTACGGGTAACAGGGCGGTAAAGGGTGGCTACACCTTC. Translating it yields CASTGNRAVKGGYTF. This sequence joins TRBV5-5 and TRBJ1-2; D perhaps matches TRBD1 (6 bases). The germline CDR1 and CDR2 sequences are SGHKS and YYEKEE (reference sequence). The CDR3 consists of 15 residues. Trimming removed 8 bases from V and 7 bases from J, with 24 bases in between.

This clonotype was detected a few times. The V call is TRBV25-1, the J call TRBJ2-2, with no clear D. There are 13 residues in the CDR3. Looked up from germline, CDR1 is MGHDK and CDR2 is SYGVNS. Deletions cut 5 bases from V and 7 bases from J, with 11 bases between. CDR3 region: CASSYSLGGELFF. The CDR3 DNA is TGTGCCAGCAGTTACAGTCTTGGCGGGGAGCTGTTTTTT.

This clonotype showed up many times. The V and J genes are TRBV29-1 and TRBJ2-7; a possible D gene is TRBD2 (6 bases). This CDR3 has 15 residues. Trimming removed 3 bases from V and 1 base from J, with 16 bases in between. In germline, CDR1 is SQVTM, CDR2 ANQGSEA. The CDR3 spells CSVESRRGSSYEQYF. As DNA, the CDR3 is TGCAGCGTTGAGTCCAGGAGGGGCAGTTCCTACGAGCAGTACTTC.

This clonotype was seen more than once but under ten times. CDR3 sequence reads: CSVEEQNGASSYEQYF. Here the CDR3 DNA reads TGCAGCGTTGAAGAACAAAACGGGGCTTCATCGTACGAGCAGTACTTC. V usage is TRBV29-1 and J usage is TRBJ2-7; either TRBD1 or TRBD2 may fit D (5 bases each). The CDR3 totals 16 residues. V shed 0 bases and J shed 4 bases, with 19 bases lying between them. Germline CDR1 SQVTM, CDR2 ANQGSEA.

The CDR3 DNA reads TGCGCTTTCCTCGCCTTGGAAGAGAGTATGAACACTGAAGCTTTCTTT. Amino acids: CAFLALEESMNTEAFF. The chain links TRBV10-2 to TRBJ1-1; D not certain. This CDR3 contains 16 residues. The germline V gene has CDR1 WSHSY and CDR2 SAAADI.

The chain is built from TRBV5-1 and TRBJ2-5, with D unresolved. The CDR3 sequence is 15 residues long. V gave up 0 bases and J gave up 1 base, with 10 bases separating them. Germline CDR1 SGHRS, CDR2 YFSETQ. The chain's CDR3 is CASSLADLGQETQYF. The CDR3 region has the DNA TGCGCCAGCAGCTTGGCCGACTTGGGCCAAGAGACCCAGTACTTC.

The chain combines TRBV11-1 with TRBJ2-7, with TRBD2 matching over 10 bases. The trim removed 3 bases at V and 5 bases at J, leaving 16 bases unmatched. The germline CDR1 and CDR2 sequences are SGHAT and FQDESV (reference sequence). The length of the CDR3 is 18 residues. The CDR3: CASSLDRWGLAGADEQYF. DNA for the CDR3: TGTGCCAGCAGCTTGGATCGATGGGGGCTAGCGGGAGCCGACGAGCAGTACTTC.

This clonotype was seen at least ten times. This CDR3 is CASSQYGNDYGYTF. In nucleotides, the CDR3 is TGTGCCAGCAGCCAATACGGGAACGACTATGGCTACACCTTC. The rearrangement joins TRBV14 to TRBJ1-2; unclear D gene. Germline V gives CDR1 SGHDN, CDR2 FVKESK. CDR3 length: 14 residues. V gave up 2 bases and J gave up 3 bases, with 10 bases separating them.

This clonotype was picked up a small number of times. In nucleotides, the CDR3 is TGTGCCAGCAGCCACCCCCCCAGCTTACTCGACACCGGGGAGCTGTTTTTT. Amino acid sequence: CASSHPPSLLDTGELFF. The chain uses TRBV7-9 and TRBJ2-2, with D uncertain. The CDR3 has 17 residues. Germline assignment: CDR1 SEHNR and CDR2 FQNEAQ (reference sequence). Trimming pared 5 bases from V and 3 bases from J, leaving 19 bases between.

In this sample, this clonotype turned up once. The chain carries TRBV10-3 and TRBJ2-2; 8 bases line up with TRBD1. The germline V gene has CDR1 ENHRY and CDR2 SYGVKD. J gave up 3 bases and V 10 bases, and 16 bases lay outside the gene matches. CDR3 size: 17 residues. CDR3 residues: CASSLTGTGHHTGELFF. Here the CDR3 DNA reads TGTGCCAGCAGCCTTACCGGGACAGGTCACCACACCGGGGAGCTGTTTTTT.

This clonotype was seen once. Mismatch with germline at one junction end may stem from a read error. The V call is TRBV25-1, the J call TRBJ1-5; D perhaps matches TRBD1 (5 bases). The CDR3 consists of 12 residues. Germline CDR1 is MGHDK and CDR2 is SYGVNS. Here the CDR3 reads CASQGGNKPQHF. The DNA for the CDR3 is TGTGCCAGCCAGGGAGGCAATAAGCCCCAGCATTTT.

The rearrangement links TRBV11-2 to TRBJ1-2; TRBD1 matches 11 bases. With 5 bases clipped from V and 8 bases from J, the junction kept 10 bases outside the gene matches. Germline CDR1 is SGHAT and CDR2 is FQNNGV. The CDR3 is made up of 15 amino acids. In DNA form, the CDR3 reads TGTGCCAGCAGCCCCCGGGACAGGGGGGTCGGAGGCTACACCTTC. It codes for CASSPRDRGVGGYTF.

This clonotype occurred a few times. The V gene is TRBV5-1, the J gene TRBJ2-7; 11 bases line up with TRBD1. Germline V gene data show CDR1 as SGHRS and CDR2 as YFSETQ. V was pared by 4 bases and J by 6 bases, with 6 bases of the junction left unmatched. The CDR3 consists of 14 residues. The CDR3 sequence is CASSGGQGAGEQYF. CDR3 DNA: TGCGCCAGCAGCGGTGGACAGGGGGCAGGCGAGCAGTACTTC. The variable domain in full, with the rest retrieved from reference TRBV5-1 and TRBJ2-7, is KAGVTQTPRYLIKTRGQQVTLSCSPISGHRSVSWYQQTPGQGLQFLFEYFSETQRNKGNFPGRFSGRQFSNSRSEMNVSTLELGDSALYLCASSGGQGAGEQYFGPGTRLTVT.

This rearrangement joins TRBV4-1 to TRBJ2-2; 8 nucleotides agree with TRBD2. J gave up 5 bases and V 4 bases, and 6 bases lay outside the gene matches. This CDR3 contains 15 residues. Germline V gene sequence: CDR1 MGHRA, CDR2 YSYEKL. CDR3 region: CASSRSSGYTGELFF. For the CDR3, the DNA is TGCGCCAGCAGCCGGTCTAGCGGGTATACCGGGGAGCTGTTTTTT.

In regard to this clonotype: Germline is not matched at one junction end, which may reflect a read error. The chain links TRBV10-3 to TRBJ2-7; 9 nucleotides match TRBD1. This CDR3 has 15 residues. The V gene's germline CDR1 is ENHRY and CDR2 SYGVKD. The CDR3 sequence: CASSPRTGVPYEQYF. The CDR3 bases are TGTGCCAGCAGTCCCAGGACAGGGGTGCCCTACGAGCAGTACTTC.

The chain uses TRBV7-2 and TRBJ2-5, with 9 bases lining up with TRBD2. Germline lookup yields CDR1 SGHTA and CDR2 FQGNSA. V lost 4 bases and J lost 5; bases outside the gene matches: 23. The CDR3 has 20 amino acids. CDR3 region: CASSSRSASARGGLTETQYF. The CDR3 DNA follows: TGTGCCAGCAGCTCCAGATCTGCTTCGGCGCGGGGGGGCCTCACGGAGACCCAGTACTTC.

About this clonotype itself: Likely a read error: the CDR3 ends without its conserved phenylalanine or tryptophan. The chain employs TRBV7-8 and TRBJ1-1; the D is unclear. Deletions cut 2 bases from V and 5 bases from J, with 9 bases between. The CDR3 covers 13 residues. Looked up from germline, CDR1 is SGHVS and CDR2 is FQNEAQ. The CDR3 spells CASSLKRRTEAFS. CDR3 bases: TGTGCCAGCAGCTTAAAGAGGAGGACTGAAGCTTTCTCT.

This clonotype was observed at least ten times. The V call is TRBV28, the J call TRBJ1-2, with 8 bases identical to TRBD1. The CDR3 is made up of 13 amino acids. CDR1 is MDHEN and CDR2 is SYDVKM in the germline V gene. The junction had 5 bases not matched to a gene; V was cut back by 8 bases and J by 3 bases. The CDR3 region is CASRQGSDYGYTF. CDR3 bases: TGTGCCAGCCGACAGGGGTCGGACTATGGCTACACCTTC.

The V gene is TRBV20-1, the J gene TRBJ2-7; D is uncertain. The V end was cut by 2 bases, the J end by 3 bases, with 5 bases between. The CDR3 is 11 residues long. Per germline, CDR1 DFQATT and CDR2 SNEGSKA (reference sequence). CDR3 sequence: CSARQIYEQYF. CDR3 coding DNA: TGCAGTGCTAGACAGATCTACGAGCAGTACTTC.

The chain joins TRBV25-1 to TRBJ1-4; 12 nucleotides agree with TRBD1. J gave up 2 bases and V 8 bases, and 6 bases lay outside the gene matches. The V gene's germline CDR1 is MGHDK and CDR2 SYGVNS. The CDR3 has 16 residues. For the CDR3, the DNA is TGTGCCAGCTCCGGGACAGGGGGCACGACTAATGAAAAACTGTTTTTT. It is translated as CASSGTGGTTNEKLFF.

The rearrangement links TRBV4-1 to TRBJ1-1; D is possibly TRBD1 (5 bases). The V gene lost 0 bases and the J gene lost 4 bases, with 12 bases spanning the gap. The germline V gene has CDR1 MGHRA and CDR2 YSYEKL. The CDR3 totals 15 residues. The CDR3 DNA reads TGCGCCAGCAGCCAAGATGACGGGGCTCTCACTGAAGCTTTCTTT. This encodes CASSQDDGALTEAFF.